A single sample is the source of the 9 T cell receptor beta chains below, sequenced in a study of cytomegalovirus exposure and HLA in healthy donors (dated by TCRdb to 2015 to 2018). Library creation used the immunoSEQ multiplex PCR assay. TCRdb retrieved this table from immuneACCESS and kept in-frame rearrangements only. Not all clones are present; in checked studies, unresolved V genes account for under half, and no reason is known for the remainder. The sample table contains about 160,000 clones; only one count was recorded for under 90% of them. The ten largest clones represent just over 4% of the sample. The sequencing input was PBMCs. These TCRs come from a man younger than 30 in good health and CMV-seropositive.

V and J are TRBV7-3 and TRBJ2-2; the match to TRBD1 covers 9 bases. Germline CDR1 SGHTA, CDR2 FQGTGA. This CDR3 spans 15 amino acids. Trimming cost V 5 bases and J 6 bases; bases outside gene matches: 7. The CDR3 coding sequence is TGTGCCAGCAGCATGGGGACAGGGATCTCCGGGGAGCTGTTTTTT. Translated: CASSMGTGISGELFF.

CDR3 bases: TGTGCCAGCAGCCCCAGGGGGATGAACACTGAAGCTTTCTTT. It translates to CASSPRGMNTEAFF. The chain has TRBV2 and TRBJ1-1, with TRBD1 matching over 7 bases. V lost 6 bases to trimming and J lost 0 bases; unmatched junction nucleotides: 4. The CDR3 runs to 14 residues. Germline values: CDR1 SNHLY, CDR2 FYNNEI.

About this clone: At one of its ends the junction is not consistent with the germline gene, which may arise from a read error. The chain employs TRBV18 and TRBJ2-5; 7 bases align to TRBD1. CDR1 is KGHSH and CDR2 is LQKENI in the germline V gene. CDR3 length: 18 residues. CDR3 nucleotides: TGTGCCAGCTCTCCACGGGACAGTGGCCCTACGTACCAAGAGACCCAGTACTTC. This encodes CASSPRDSGPTYQETQYF. The full variable domain, with the rest looked up from reference TRBV18 and TRBJ2-5, is NAGVMQNPRHLVRRRGQEARLRCSPMKGHSHVYWYRQLPEEGLKFMVYLQKENIIDESGMPKERFSAEFPKEGPSILRIQQVVRGDSAAYFCASSPRDSGPTYQETQYFGPGTRLLVL.

The genes are TRBV19 and TRBJ2-2; 7 nucleotides match TRBD1. CDR1 and CDR2 (germline): LNHDA, SQIVND (reference sequence). The CDR3 is 15 amino acids. V shed 7 bases and J 0 bases; nucleotides not matched to a gene: 5. CDR3 sequence (DNA): TGTGCCAGTACCCCGGGACAGTCGAACACCGGGGAGCTGTTTTTT. Its translation: CASTPGQSNTGELFF.

This clone turned up a few times. The chain carries TRBV6-6 and TRBJ2-7; no reliable D call. Germline loops: CDR1 MNHNY, CDR2 SVGAGI (reference sequence). V dropped 10 bases and J dropped 3 bases, with 16 bases sitting between them. The length of the CDR3 is 13 residues. CDR3 bases: TGTGCCACCCTGCGTCTAGTTGACTACGAGCAGTACTTC. Translation: CATLRLVDYEQYF.

The count of this clone is one. The chain carries TRBV4-2 and TRBJ2-5; 9 bases agree with TRBD2. CDR3 length equals 16 residues. Germline trimming cut 3 bases from V and 1 base from J; bases unmatched to any gene: 6. Germline CDR1 LGHNA, CDR2 YNFKEQ. The CDR3 spells CASSQDPSGAQETQYF. For the CDR3, the DNA is TGTGCCAGCAGCCAGGATCCTAGCGGGGCCCAAGAGACCCAGTACTTC.

V gene TRBV5-4 combines with J gene TRBJ2-7, with D possibly matching TRBD2 (6 bases). Germline assignment: CDR1 SGHNT and CDR2 YYREEE (reference sequence). V was shortened by 3 bases and J by 0 bases, with 13 bases between the two germline ends. This CDR3 contains 15 residues. CDR3 coding DNA: TGTGCCAGCAGCTCTCGCCTAGCGCTCTCCTACGAGCAGTACTTC. It is translated as CASSSRLALSYEQYF.

The chain carries TRBV28 and TRBJ2-5; 8 nucleotides agree with TRBD1. Unmatched junction bases numbered 10, after V lost 5 bases and J lost 5 bases. CDR1 is MDHEN and CDR2 is SYDVKM in the germline V gene. The CDR3 has 15 amino acids. CDR3 coding DNA: TGTGCCAGCAGTCCGATCGGACAGGGTATTGAGACCCAGTACTTC. Its protein is CASSPIGQGIETQYF.

This sequence joins TRBV5-1 and TRBJ2-3; 9 positions agree with TRBD2. The CDR3 runs 15 residues. Germline loops: CDR1 SGHRS, CDR2 YFSETQ. J gave up 4 bases and V 2 bases, and 5 bases lay outside the gene matches. Written as DNA, the CDR3 is TGCGCCAGCAGCTTTAGCGGGAGTATGGCAGATACGCAGTATTTT. This encodes CASSFSGSMADTQYF.